This paragraph reports one T cell receptor beta chain. Its antigen remains unidentified. A heparinised blood draw that averaged around 0.12 L was obtained once from each donor. The record originates from a study of beta chain features in type 1 diabetes. Germline loops: CDR1 KGHSH, CDR2 LQKENI. This CDR3 has 13 residues. V shed 3 bases and J shed 2 bases, with 7 bases lying between them. Since all of the isolated RNA was reverse transcribed, expressed TCRB transcripts were what got sequenced. Profiled with immunoSEQ multiplex PCR; TCRdb holds only in-frame clones, not every one. The sample yields over 90,000 clones, approximately 30% seen once. Study-wide findings and caveats: In all four CD4+ subsets, TCRB CDR3 length was significantly, moderately reduced in type 1 diabetes. Individuals with type 1 diabetes displayed fewer insertions and more deletions at VDJ junctions.

The chain recombines TRBV18 with TRBJ1-2; the D gene is possibly TRBD1 (5 bases). This clonotype was sampled from a woman between 18 and 30 years old with type 1 diabetes. The material sequenced was central memory CD4+ T cells from blood. CDR3 coding DNA: TGTGCCAGCTCACCGGACACCAACTATGGCTACACCTTC. Its translation: CASSPDTNYGYTF.